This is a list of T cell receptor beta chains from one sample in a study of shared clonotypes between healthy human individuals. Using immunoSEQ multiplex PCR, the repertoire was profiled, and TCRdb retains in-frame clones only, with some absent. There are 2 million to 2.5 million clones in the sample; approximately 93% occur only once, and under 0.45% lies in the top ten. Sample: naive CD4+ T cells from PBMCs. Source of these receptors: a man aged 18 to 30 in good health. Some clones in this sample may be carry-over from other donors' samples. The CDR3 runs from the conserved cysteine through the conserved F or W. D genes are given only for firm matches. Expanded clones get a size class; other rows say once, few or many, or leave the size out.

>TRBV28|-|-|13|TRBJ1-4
CASSISPGEKLFF
TGTGCCAGCAGCATCAGCCCGGGTGAAAAACTGTTTTTT
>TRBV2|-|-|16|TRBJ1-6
CASSDLGGESGSPLHF
TGTGCCAGCAGTGATTTAGGGGGTGAGAGTGGTTCACCCCTCCACTTT
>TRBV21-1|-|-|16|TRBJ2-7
CASSKEGSGYSYEQYF
TGTGCCAGCAGCAAAGAAGGGTCGGGGTACTCCTACGAGCAGTACTTC
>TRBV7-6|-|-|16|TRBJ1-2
CASSLAPPPPPYGYTF
TGTGCCAGCAGCTTAGCGCCACCACCACCACCCTATGGCTACACCTTC
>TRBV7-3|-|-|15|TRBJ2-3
CASSLNRESPDTQYF
TGTGCCAGCAGCTTAAACAGGGAGAGCCCAGATACGCAGTATTTT
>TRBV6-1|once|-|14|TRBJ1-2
CASRTLQLLGGYTF
TGTGCCAGCAGGACCCTTCAGCTCCTGGGCGGCTACACCTTC
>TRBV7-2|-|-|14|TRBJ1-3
CASSLISGGNTIYF
TGTGCCAGCAGCTTAATTTCCGGGGGAAACACCATATATTTT
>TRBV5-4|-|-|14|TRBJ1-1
CASSLYGRNTEAFF
TGTGCCAGCAGCTTGTACGGTCGTAACACTGAAGCTTTCTTT
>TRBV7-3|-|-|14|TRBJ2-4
CASSPGGAGNIQYF
TGTGCCAGCAGCCCAGGGGGGGCCGGGAACATTCAGTACTTC
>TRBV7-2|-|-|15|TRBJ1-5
CASSFKTGFNQPQHF
TGTGCCAGCAGCTTCAAGACAGGCTTCAATCAGCCCCAGCATTTT
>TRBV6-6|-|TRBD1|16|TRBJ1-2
CASRLTPTGGHGGYTF
TGTGCCAGCAGACTCACCCCGACAGGGGGCCATGGTGGCTACACCTTC
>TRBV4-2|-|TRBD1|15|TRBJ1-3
CASSPQGQRGNTIYF
TGTGCCAGCAGCCCCCAGGGACAGCGGGGAAACACCATATATTTT
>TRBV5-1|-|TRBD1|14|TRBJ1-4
CASSLADRSEKLFF
TGCGCCAGCAGCTTAGCGGACAGGTCTGAAAAACTGTTTTTT
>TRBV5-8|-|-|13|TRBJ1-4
CASSLPRGGKLFF
TGTGCCAGCAGCTTGCCGAGGGGAGGAAAACTGTTTTTT
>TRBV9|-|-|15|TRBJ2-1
CASSVGLASYNEQFF
TGTGCCAGCAGCGTAGGCCTAGCGTCCTACAATGAGCAGTTCTTC
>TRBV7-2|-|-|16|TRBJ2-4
CASSRAGARVGNIQYF
TGTGCCAGCAGCCGGGCTGGCGCCCGAGTGGGGAACATTCAGTACTTC
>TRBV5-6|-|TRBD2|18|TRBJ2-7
CASSDRLAGTIIMGEQYF
TGTGCCAGCAGCGATAGACTAGCGGGAACGATAATTATGGGGGAGCAGTACTTC
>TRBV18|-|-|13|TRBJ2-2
CASSPGSRRELFF
TGTGCCAGCTCACCGGGGAGCCGCCGGGAGCTGTTTTTT
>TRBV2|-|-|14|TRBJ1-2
CASTRGSWGVGYTF
TGTGCCAGCACGAGAGGCTCATGGGGGGTAGGCTACACCTTC
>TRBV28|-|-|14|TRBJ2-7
CASSPDWRSYEQYF
TGTGCCAGCAGCCCGGACTGGCGCTCCTACGAGCAGTACTTC
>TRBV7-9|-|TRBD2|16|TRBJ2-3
CASSLIGGRAADTQYF
TGTGCCAGCAGCTTAATCGGCGGGAGGGCCGCAGATACGCAGTATTTT
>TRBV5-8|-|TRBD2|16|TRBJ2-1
CASSSGGGISYNEQFF
TGTGCCAGCAGCTCGGGGGGAGGAATCTCCTACAATGAGCAGTTCTTC
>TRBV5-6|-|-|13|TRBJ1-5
CASSLGVYQPQHF
TGTGCCAGCAGCTTGGGGGTCTATCAGCCCCAGCATTTT
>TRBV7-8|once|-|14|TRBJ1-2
CASSLAGISYGYTF
TGTGCCAGCAGCTTAGCGGGGATCTCCTATGGCTACACCTTC
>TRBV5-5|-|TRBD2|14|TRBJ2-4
CASSLGTSGNIQYF
TGTGCCAGCAGCTTGGGGACTAGCGGAAACATTCAGTACTTC
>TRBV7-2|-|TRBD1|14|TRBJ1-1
CASSHRTGVTEAFF
TGTGCCAGCAGCCACCGGACAGGGGTGACTGAAGCTTTCTTT
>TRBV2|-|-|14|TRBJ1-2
CASTLEDSAYGYTF
TGTGCCAGCACCTTGGAGGACAGTGCCTATGGCTACACCTTC
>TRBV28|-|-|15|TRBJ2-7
CASSVGGGTLKEQYF
TGTGCCAGCAGTGTCGGCGGCGGGACCCTAAAAGAGCAGTACTTC
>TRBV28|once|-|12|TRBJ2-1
CAAGAEYDEQFF
TGCGCAGCAGGGGCCGAATATGATGAGCAGTTCTTC
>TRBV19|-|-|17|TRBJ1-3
CASSILTGGYAGNTIYF
TGTGCCAGTAGTATTCTGACAGGCGGATATGCTGGAAACACCATATATTTT
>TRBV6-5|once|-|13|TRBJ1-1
CASSSKANTEAFF
TGTGCCAGCAGTTCGAAGGCGAACACTGAAGCTTTCTTT
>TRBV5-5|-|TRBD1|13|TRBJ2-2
CASDNRGTGELFF
TGTGCCAGCGATAACAGGGGGACCGGGGAGCTGTTTTTT
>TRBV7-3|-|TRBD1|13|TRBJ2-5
CASSPRRGETQYF
TGTGCCAGCAGCCCCCGCAGGGGGGAGACCCAGTACTTC
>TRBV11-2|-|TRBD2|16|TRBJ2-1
CASSHIAGGAGNEQFF
TGTGCCAGCAGCCATATAGCGGGAGGGGCTGGGAATGAGCAGTTCTTC
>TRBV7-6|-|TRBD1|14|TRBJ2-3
CASSRGQGTDTQYF
TGTGCCAGCAGCAGGGGACAGGGTACAGATACGCAGTATTTT
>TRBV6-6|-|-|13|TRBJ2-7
CASRFGREYEQYF
TGTGCCAGCAGGTTCGGACGAGAATACGAGCAGTACTTC
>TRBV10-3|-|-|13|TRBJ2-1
CAISEANYNEQFF
TGTGCCATCAGTGAGGCTAACTACAATGAGCAGTTCTTC
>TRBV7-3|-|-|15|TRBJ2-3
CASSLFGTYTDTQYF
TGTGCCAGCAGCTTATTCGGGACTTACACAGATACGCAGTATTTT